A single T cell receptor (beta chain) is shown here with its context. All patients relapsed after autologous stem cell transplantation, and brentuximab vedotin exposure varied. The data were obtained in a study of PD-1 blockade in classical Hodgkin lymphoma. Repertoires were generated with immunoSEQ multiplex PCR, while TCRdb's copy carries only in-frame clones and drops some. The sample shows around 20,000 clones, roughly 80% of them seen only once. The starting material was peripheral blood mononuclear cells (PBMCs), obtained before the second cycle of nivolumab. This TCR came from a human donor with classical Hodgkin lymphoma.

The CDR3, as DNA: TGTGCCAGCAGCGTAGCGTACGCTGGAAACACCATATATTTT. This codes for CASSVAYAGNTIYF. V and J are TRBV9 and TRBJ1-3, with no clear D. V dropped 0 bases and J dropped 2 bases, with 6 bases sitting between them. The V gene's germline CDR1 is SGDLS and CDR2 YYNGEE. This CDR3 is 14 amino acids long.